These 21 T cell receptor beta chains were all obtained from the same sample, sequenced in a study of blood T cell repertoires in COVID-19. TCRdb's copy holds only in-frame clones and misses some; the assay was immunoSEQ multiplex PCR. The sample contains around 50,000 clones, about 86% of which appear only once. Sequenced input: peripheral blood. The receptors here all came from a woman aged 80 or over with acute or convalescent COVID-19.

The rearrangement links TRBV19 to TRBJ1-1; D might be TRBD1 (5 bases). This CDR3 contains 15 residues. V lost 1 base and J 3 bases, leaving 12 bases between the germline ends. CDR1 is LNHDA, CDR2 SQIVND, per germline (reference sequence). The CDR3 spells CASSIGTDSHTEAFF. CDR3 bases: TGTGCCAGTAGTATAGGAACAGACAGTCACACTGAAGCTTTCTTT.

The chain employs TRBV10-3 and TRBJ1-1, with TRBD1 identical over 9 bases. V lost 4 bases to trimming and J lost 0 bases; unmatched junction nucleotides: 9. CDR3 length equals 17 residues. Germline CDR1 is ENHRY and CDR2 is SYGVKD. Here the CDR3 reads CAISGGTGSVMNTEAFF. CDR3 nucleotides: TGTGCCATCAGTGGGGGGACAGGGTCTGTTATGAACACTGAAGCTTTCTTT.

The chain has TRBV10-3 and TRBJ2-1, with TRBD1 matching over 8 bases. V lost 3 bases to trimming and J lost 2 bases; unmatched junction nucleotides: 6. The CDR3 extends over 16 amino acids. Germline CDR1 ENHRY, CDR2 SYGVKD. CDR3 sequence: CAISDPGQGAYNEQFF. Written as DNA, the CDR3 is TGTGCCATCAGTGACCCCGGACAGGGAGCCTACAATGAGCAGTTCTTC.

This clone was observed a single time. The chain carries TRBV6-5 and TRBJ1-4; TRBD1 is a possible D gene (6 bases). Germline CDR1 reads MNHEY; CDR2 reads SVGAGI. V dropped 10 bases and J dropped 0 bases, with 12 bases sitting between them. The CDR3 length is 14 residues. This CDR3 is CATGTLATNEKLFF. Here the CDR3 DNA reads TGTGCCACCGGGACATTGGCAACTAATGAAAAACTGTTTTTT.

The sample holds a few counts of this clone. The V call is TRBV9, the J call TRBJ1-5, with 7 bases lining up with TRBD1. CDR1 and CDR2 from the germline V gene are SGDLS and YYNGEE. This CDR3 has 14 amino acids. J lost 7 bases, V lost 2 bases, and 6 bases had no gene match. The DNA of the CDR3 is TGTGCCAGCAGCGTTGGGCAGGGGGACCAGCCCCAGCATTTT. It specifies CASSVGQGDQPQHF.

V gene TRBV14 combines with J gene TRBJ2-5; D is perhaps TRBD2 (7 bases). The CDR3 length is 16 residues. V was shortened by 0 bases and J by 5 bases, with 16 bases between the two germline ends. CDR1 and CDR2 from the germline V gene are SGHDN and FVKESK. In DNA, the CDR3 is TGTGCCAGCAGCCAAGATCCGGGGGGCCACCGGGAGACCCAGTACTTC. Encoded protein: CASSQDPGGHRETQYF.

The DNA of the CDR3 is TGTGCCAGCAGCCAAGTTGGTTACGGGGGTGAGCAGTTCTTC. Encoded protein: CASSQVGYGGEQFF. The chain employs TRBV3-1 (or the pseudogene TRBV3-2) and TRBJ2-1, with TRBD2 as a possible D gene (6 bases). Trimming stripped 1 base from V and 9 bases from J, with 13 bases between. The CDR3 contains 14 residues. Germline V CDR1 and CDR2: LGHDT, YNNKEL (reference sequence).

J is TRBJ1-1 and V is TRBV19, with unresolved D. The CDR3 has 13 amino acids. Germline V gives CDR1 LNHDA, CDR2 SQIVND (reference sequence). V shed 3 bases and J shed 5 bases, with 10 bases lying between them. Written as DNA, the CDR3 is TGTGCCAGTAGTATCCAGAAGAGGACTGAAGCTTTCTTT. Translating it yields CASSIQKRTEAFF.

The chain recombines TRBV5-1 with TRBJ1-5, with TRBD1 matching 7 bases. Germline V gene sequence: CDR1 SGHRS, CDR2 YFSETQ. With 5 bases clipped from V and 5 bases from J, the junction kept 7 bases outside the gene matches. CDR3 size: 14 residues. The DNA for the CDR3 is TGCGCCAGCAGGGGAGAGGGGGCTGATCAGCCCCAGCATTTT. It encodes CASRGEGADQPQHF.

In nucleotides, the CDR3 is TGTGCCAGCAGGAGCTCCTACAATGAGCAGTTCTTC. Translated, it gives CASRSSYNEQFF. The chain recombines TRBV12-3 or TRBV12-4 with TRBJ2-1; D unclear. V lost 6 bases to trimming and J lost 0 bases, with 3 bases between them. This CDR3 has 12 residues.

This clone was observed a handful of times. The V gene is TRBV5-1, the J gene TRBJ2-1, with D maybe TRBD1 (5 bases). CDR3 length equals 12 residues. Trimming stripped 4 bases from V and 5 bases from J, with 7 bases between. The germline V gene encodes CDR1 SGHRS and CDR2 YFSETQ. The CDR3 loop is CASSLDNNEQFF. The CDR3 DNA reads TGCGCCAGCAGCCTGGACAACAATGAGCAGTTCTTC. The full variable domain, in which reference TRBV5-1 and TRBJ2-1 provide the parts outside the CDR3, is KAGVTQTPRYLIKTRGQQVTLSCSPISGHRSVSWYQQTPGQGLQFLFEYFSETQRNKGNFPGRFSGRQFSNSRSEMNVSTLELGDSALYLCASSLDNNEQFFGPGTRLTVL.

V is TRBV3-1 (or the pseudogene TRBV3-2) and J is TRBJ2-3; D may be TRBD1 (6 bases). This CDR3 contains 17 residues. V was trimmed by 0 bases and J by 0 bases, leaving 13 bases between them. Per the germline V gene, CDR1 is LGHDT and CDR2 is YNNKEL (reference sequence). In DNA, the CDR3 is TGTGCCAGCAGCCAAGACTTAGGGGGAAGAAGCACAGATACGCAGTATTTT. Protein: CASSQDLGGRSTDTQYF.

V is TRBV2 and J is TRBJ1-4, with TRBD1 matching over 9 bases. The CDR3 extends over 19 amino acids. Germline CDR1 SNHLY, CDR2 FYNNEI. J lost 7 bases, V lost 10 bases, and 25 bases had no gene match. CDR3 sequence: CATTNAGTGKVPFGEKLFF. The CDR3 bases are TGTGCCACCACCAATGCCGGGACAGGGAAGGTGCCTTTTGGTGAAAAACTGTTTTTT.

This clone was observed a handful of times. The chain combines TRBV4-1 with TRBJ1-5, with 8 nucleotides matching TRBD1. Per germline, CDR1 MGHRA and CDR2 YSYEKL. V shed 1 base and J 6 bases; nucleotides not matched to a gene: 11. The CDR3 length is 17 residues. DNA of the CDR3: TGCGCCAGCAGCCAAGGGGGCGGGACAGGAATAAGTCAGCCCCAGCATTTT. This gives the protein CASSQGGGTGISQPQHF.

A single count supports this clone. CDR3 residues: CASSQRRVVAMTDTQYF. The DNA of the CDR3 is TGCGCCAGCAGCCAACGACGCGTGGTAGCTATGACAGATACGCAGTATTTT. This rearrangement joins TRBV4-1 to TRBJ2-3, with D unclear. V was shortened by 2 bases and J by 3 bases, with 18 bases between the two germline ends. This CDR3 region has 17 residues. Germline lookup yields CDR1 MGHRA and CDR2 YSYEKL.

The J gene is TRBJ2-5, the V gene TRBV5-1, with TRBD2 identical over 7 bases. V was clipped by 2 bases and J by 1 base; unmatched bases: 5. The CDR3 is 15 residues long. Germline V lookup: CDR1 SGHRS, CDR2 YFSETQ. The CDR3 DNA sequence: TGCGCCAGCAGCTTTGGACTAGGAGGCCAAGAGACCCAGTACTTC. This sequence encodes CASSFGLGGQETQYF.

The gene calls are TRBV29-1 and TRBJ2-3, with no clear D. CDR3 length equals 12 residues. CDR1 is SQVTM, CDR2 ANQGSEA, per germline. Deletions cut 4 bases from V and 7 bases from J, with 12 bases between. CDR3 loop: CSVGFEQHTQYF. In DNA form, the CDR3 reads TGCAGCGTTGGTTTCGAGCAACATACGCAGTATTTT.

The chain has TRBV25-1 and TRBJ1-1; D may be TRBD1 (6 bases). Germline CDR1 and CDR2: MGHDK and SYGVNS. The CDR3 runs to 15 residues. The ends were cut back, 1 base at V and 5 bases at J, with 14 bases in the middle. The DNA for the CDR3 is TGTGCCAGCAGTGAATGGAAGGGGGTATTTACTGAAGCTTTCTTT. Translation: CASSEWKGVFTEAFF.

The V gene is TRBV20-1, the J gene TRBJ1-5; the D is unclear. This CDR3 is 14 amino acids long. V lost 3 bases to trimming and J lost 2 bases, with 11 bases between them. Germline CDR1 DFQATT, CDR2 SNEGSKA (reference sequence). CDR3 region: CSASRSAGNQPQHF. The CDR3 nucleotides are TGCAGTGCTAGTCGGTCGGCGGGCAATCAGCCCCAGCATTTT.

Remarks on this clone: One end of the junction does not line up with germline, which may come from a read error. CDR3: CASSARTITGTANF. CDR3 coding DNA: TGTGCCAGCTCAGCACGCACTATAACAGGGACCGCTAACTTC. V usage is TRBV18 and J usage is TRBJ2-5, with D tentatively TRBD1 (6 bases). The germline gives CDR1 KGHSH, CDR2 LQKENI. The CDR3 is made up of 14 amino acids.

The chain has TRBV14 and TRBJ1-1; unclear D gene. CDR3 size: 13 residues. V was pared by 7 bases and J by 6 bases, with 15 bases between. CDR1 and CDR2 from the germline V gene are SGHDN and FVKESK. CDR3 sequence: CASTPSGWPEAFF. In DNA form, the CDR3 reads TGTGCCAGCACCCCGAGCGGTTGGCCTGAAGCTTTCTTT.